Shown below are 31 T cell receptor beta chains from a single sample sequenced in a study of T cell changes during pregnancy in multiple sclerosis. TCRdb's copy holds only in-frame clones and misses some; the assay was immunoSEQ multiplex PCR. The sample has about 100,000 clones, 90% seen once; the top ten hold around 0.8%. Here the sequenced sample was peripheral blood, taken in the second trimester of pregnancy. The receptors shown here come from a female donor in good health, enrolled as a control in a pregnancy study.

The chain couples TRBV5-1 to TRBJ2-7, with 9 bases lining up with TRBD2. V lost 4 bases to trimming and J lost 2 bases; unmatched junction nucleotides: 7. Germline loops: CDR1 SGHRS, CDR2 YFSETQ. This CDR3 region has 15 residues. The chain's CDR3 is CASSPSTSGTYEQYF. The CDR3 DNA sequence: TGCGCCAGCAGCCCCTCGACTAGCGGAACCTACGAGCAGTACTTC. Full variable domain (outside the CDR3, taken from reference TRBV5-1 and TRBJ2-7): KAGVTQTPRYLIKTRGQQVTLSCSPISGHRSVSWYQQTPGQGLQFLFEYFSETQRNKGNFPGRFSGRQFSNSRSEMNVSTLELGDSALYLCASSPSTSGTYEQYFGPGTRLTVT.

This chain joins TRBV6-5 and TRBJ2-1; 7 nucleotides line up with TRBD2. The CDR3 has 15 residues. Unmatched junction bases numbered 8, after V lost 4 bases and J lost 5 bases. Germline CDR1 is MNHEY and CDR2 is SVGAGI. The CDR3 loop is CASSLGGGANNEQFF. In DNA, the CDR3 is TGTGCCAGCAGTTTGGGCGGGGGAGCCAACAATGAGCAGTTCTTC.

V and J are TRBV5-4 and TRBJ1-5; D possibly corresponds to TRBD1 (6 bases). V was clipped by 4 bases and J by 4 bases, with 12 bases between them. The CDR3 contains 14 residues. Germline CDR1 SGHNT, CDR2 YYREEE (reference sequence). In DNA form, the CDR3 reads TGTGCCAGCAGCATACAGGGAGGGAATCAGCCCCAGCATTTT. This sequence encodes CASSIQGGNQPQHF.

Only a few counts were recorded for this clone. J is TRBJ1-1 and V is TRBV29-1; D remains unclear. Germline CDR1 reads SQVTM; CDR2 reads ANQGSEA. The CDR3 runs to 12 residues. The V gene lost 6 bases and the J gene lost 4 bases, with 12 bases spanning the gap. CDR3 residues: CSVTVTATEAFF. The DNA of the CDR3 is TGCAGCGTCACAGTCACGGCCACTGAAGCTTTCTTT.

This rearrangement joins TRBV5-4 to TRBJ2-7; D ambiguous. CDR3 size: 15 residues. Germline assignment: CDR1 SGHNT and CDR2 YYREEE (reference sequence). V was clipped by 0 bases and J by 0 bases, with 10 bases between them. CDR3 sequence (DNA): TGTGCCAGCAGCTTGGCCGTGAGTAGCTCCTACGAGCAGTACTTC. It is translated as CASSLAVSSSYEQYF.

The rearrangement links TRBV6-5 to TRBJ1-5; the D gene is possibly TRBD1 (6 bases). CDR3 length: 15 residues. With 5 bases removed from V and 1 base from J, the gap between germline ends came to 12 bases. Germline values: CDR1 MNHEY, CDR2 SVGAGI. The CDR3 loop reads CASSRLGQSNQPQHF. In nucleotides, the CDR3 is TGTGCCAGCAGTCGTCTAGGACAGAGCAATCAGCCCCAGCATTTT.

V gene TRBV6-6 combines with J gene TRBJ2-4, with 9 nucleotides matching TRBD1. The CDR3 length is 15 residues. V shed 4 bases, J shed 2 bases, and the junction held 3 bases outside the gene matches. Germline CDR1 reads MNHNY; CDR2 reads SVGAGI (reference sequence). In DNA form, the CDR3 reads TGTGCCAGCAGTTTGGACAGGGGATCCAAAAACATTCAGTACTTC. It is translated as CASSLDRGSKNIQYF.

The gene calls are TRBV5-1 and TRBJ1-1, with 8 bases aligning to TRBD1. Germline CDR1 and CDR2: SGHRS and YFSETQ. Unmatched junction bases numbered 13, after V lost 7 bases and J lost 2 bases. CDR3 size: 16 residues. The CDR3 DNA sequence: TGCGCCAGCTCGCGGCAGGGGGCAGGCATAAACACTGAAGCTTTCTTT. It encodes CASSRQGAGINTEAFF.

There are a few counts of this clone. The CDR3, as DNA: TGTGCCAGCAACTTAAATAATTCACCCCTCCACTTT. Protein: CASNLNNSPLHF. The chain couples TRBV28 to TRBJ1-6; D is unclear. Trimming shortened V by 7 bases and J by 5 bases, and 6 bases separated the two germline ends. The CDR3 runs 12 residues. Germline CDR1 is MDHEN and CDR2 is SYDVKM.

The gene calls are TRBV6-5 and TRBJ2-3; 7 bases are a match to TRBD2. Losses at the gene ends were 4 bases for V and 5 bases for J; bases not matched to a gene: 9. Per the germline V gene, CDR1 is MNHEY and CDR2 is SVGAGI. The CDR3 totals 15 residues. CDR3: CASSSAGVVGDTQYF. The CDR3 nucleotides are TGTGCCAGCAGTTCGGCGGGAGTAGTAGGAGATACGCAGTATTTT.

The rearrangement uses TRBV5-6 and TRBJ2-5, with no clear D. The CDR3 extends over 13 amino acids. Between the trimmed V and J ends, which lost 2 bases and 2 bases, there was a span of 7 bases. Germline V gene data show CDR1 as SGHDT and CDR2 as YYEEEE. The CDR3 loop is CASSFDWQETQYF. DNA for the CDR3: TGTGCCAGCAGCTTTGACTGGCAAGAGACCCAGTACTTC.

The gene calls are TRBV6-5 and TRBJ2-3, with 8 positions matching TRBD2. This CDR3 is built from 15 residues. Trimming took 2 bases from V and 2 from J; bases not matched to a gene: 3. CDR1 MNHEY and CDR2 SVGAGI come from the germline V gene. The CDR3 DNA sequence: TGTGCCAGCAGTTACCGACTAGCGAACACAGATACGCAGTATTTT. Amino acid sequence: CASSYRLANTDTQYF.

This clone came up a few times. The gene calls are TRBV12-5 and TRBJ1-1; D gene unclear. The V gene's germline CDR1 is LGHNT and CDR2 FRNRAP. The CDR3 extends over 13 amino acids. V was trimmed by 10 bases and J by 0 bases, leaving 12 bases between them. The CDR3 region has the DNA TGTGCTACCAACGGTTTCATGAACACTGAAGCTTTCTTT. It specifies CATNGFMNTEAFF.

V gene TRBV2 combines with J gene TRBJ1-3; D perhaps matches TRBD1 (6 bases). Germline loops: CDR1 SNHLY, CDR2 FYNNEI. Trimming removed 0 bases from V and 0 bases from J, with 9 bases in between. CDR3 size: 16 residues. CDR3 protein: CASSEAVGGSGNTIYF. CDR3 DNA: TGTGCCAGCAGTGAAGCGGTAGGGGGCTCTGGAAACACCATATATTTT. The whole variable domain, remainder taken from reference TRBV2 and TRBJ1-3, is EPEVTQTPSHQVTQMGQEVILRCVPISNHLYFYWYRQILGQKVEFLVSFYNNEISEKSEIFDDQFSVERPDGSNFTLKIRSTKLEDSAMYFCASSEAVGGSGNTIYFGEGSWLTVV.

The chain is built from TRBV19 and TRBJ1-5; TRBD1 aligns across 9 bases. Trimming removed 5 bases from V and 7 bases from J; junction bases left unmatched: 6. The CDR3 is 14 amino acids. The germline gives CDR1 LNHDA, CDR2 SQIVND (reference sequence). The CDR3 is CASSVQGARQPQHF. Here the CDR3 DNA reads TGTGCCAGTAGTGTACAGGGGGCGCGGCAGCCCCAGCATTTT. Together with reference TRBV19 and TRBJ1-5, the CDR3 gives the full variable domain: DGGITQSPKYLFRKEGQNVTLSCEQNLNHDAMYWYRQDPGQGLRLIYYSQIVNDFQKGDIAEGYSVSREKKESFPLTVTSAQKNPTAFYLCASSVQGARQPQHFGDGTRLSIL.

V gene TRBV28 combines with J gene TRBJ1-6; possibly TRBD1 for D (6 bases). V was cut by 6 bases and J by 0 bases, with 12 bases left in between. CDR3 length equals 16 residues. Germline V gene lookup returns CDR1 MDHEN and CDR2 SYDVKM. This CDR3 is CASRSDRSSYNSPLHF. As DNA, the CDR3 is TGTGCCAGCAGGAGTGACAGGTCCTCCTATAATTCACCCCTCCACTTT.

The chain employs TRBV4-1 and TRBJ1-1; perhaps TRBD1 as D (6 bases). V shed 5 bases and J shed 4 bases, with 17 bases lying between them. This CDR3 is 15 amino acids long. Germline CDR1 is MGHRA and CDR2 is YSYEKL. Here the CDR3 DNA reads TGCGCCAGCAGCTACAGGGAGAGGGGGGGCACTGAAGCTTTCTTT. This translates into CASSYRERGGTEAFF.

This chain links TRBV11-2 with TRBJ1-1, with D unresolved. The CDR3 totals 13 residues. In germline, CDR1 is SGHAT, CDR2 FQNNGV. Trimming removed 5 bases at V and 4 bases at J, with 11 bases between. CDR3 region: CASSAGLATEAFF. Written as DNA, the CDR3 is TGTGCCAGCAGCGCCGGACTAGCCACTGAAGCTTTCTTT.

V is TRBV18 and J is TRBJ1-2; a possible D gene is TRBD1 (6 bases). The CDR3 runs to 14 residues. Trimming pared 0 bases from V and 5 bases from J, leaving 10 bases between. Germline CDR1 is KGHSH and CDR2 is LQKENI. The CDR3 sequence: CASSPPGQGYGYTF. The CDR3 region has the DNA TGTGCCAGCTCACCACCGGGCCAGGGGTATGGCTACACCTTC. Full variable domain (rest looked up from reference TRBV18 and TRBJ1-2): NAGVMQNPRHLVRRRGQEARLRCSPMKGHSHVYWYRQLPEEGLKFMVYLQKENIIDESGMPKERFSAEFPKEGPSILRIQQVVRGDSAAYFCASSPPGQGYGYTFGSGTRLTVV.

The chain is built from TRBV6-1 and TRBJ2-3; D perhaps matches TRBD1 (5 bases). CDR3 length: 15 residues. The V end lost 2 bases, the J end lost 1 base, and 10 bases lay between the germline ends. The germline V gene has CDR1 MNHNS and CDR2 SASEGT. CDR3 nucleotides: TGTGCCAGCAGTGAATCCAGGGCAGGCACAGATACGCAGTATTTT. This translates into CASSESRAGTDTQYF.

The V and J genes are TRBV6-4 and TRBJ2-1, with TRBD2 identical over 12 bases. The ends lost 4 bases at V and 9 bases at J; junction bases unmatched: 7. In germline, CDR1 is MRHNA, CDR2 SNTAGT. The CDR3 loop spans 15 amino acids. CDR3 residues: CASSVLAGGQGEQFF. The CDR3, as DNA: TGTGCCAGCAGTGTTCTAGCGGGGGGGCAAGGTGAGCAGTTCTTC.

CDR3 sequence: CASSLDRGITDTQYF. DNA of the CDR3: TGCGCCAGCAGCTTGGACAGGGGCATCACAGATACGCAGTATTTT. The gene calls are TRBV5-1 and TRBJ2-3, with TRBD1 matching over 7 bases. V dropped 0 bases and J dropped 2; count of bases not matched to a gene: 3. Looked up from germline, CDR1 is SGHRS and CDR2 is YFSETQ. The CDR3 is 15 residues long.

This clone showed up just once. CDR3 residues: CAWSVTGQGKLFF. Written as DNA, the CDR3 is TGTGCCTGGAGTGTTACAGGACAAGGAAAACTGTTTTTT. The chain uses TRBV30 and TRBJ1-4; D possibly corresponds to TRBD1 (5 bases). This CDR3 has 13 residues. Germline assignment: CDR1 GTSNPN and CDR2 SVGIG (reference sequence). The V end lost 0 bases, the J end lost 10 bases, and 12 bases lay between the germline ends.

The rearrangement uses TRBV6-5 and TRBJ1-4, with D possibly TRBD1 on 5 matching bases. The CDR3 length is 16 residues. The V and J ends lost 3 bases and 0 bases respectively, with 11 bases between them. In germline, CDR1 is MNHEY, CDR2 SVGAGI. CDR3 DNA sequence: TGTGCCAGCAGTTATAGTGTAGGGGCAACTAATGAAAAACTGTTTTTT. The encoded protein is CASSYSVGATNEKLFF.

This sequence joins TRBV6-6 and TRBJ1-1; D remains unclear. The germline V gene encodes CDR1 MNHNY and CDR2 SVGAGI (reference sequence). Trimming cost V 0 bases and J 1 base, with 12 bases left between them. The CDR3 loop spans 16 amino acids. DNA for the CDR3: TGTGCCAGCAGTTACTCGATCCCCCGAGAGAACACTGAAGCTTTCTTT. Translating gives CASSYSIPRENTEAFF.

This rearrangement joins TRBV13 to TRBJ1-2; 10 bases line up with TRBD1. Germline V lookup: CDR1 PRHDT, CDR2 FYEKMQ (reference sequence). The CDR3 spans 16 residues. The J segment lost 4 bases and the V segment lost 4 bases, leaving 9 bases of the junction unmatched. CDR3 bases: TGTGCCAGCAGCTACCGGGACAGGGGAGGACCCTATGGCTACACCTTC. It yields the protein CASSYRDRGGPYGYTF. Using reference TRBV13 and TRBJ1-2 for the parts outside the CDR3, the full variable domain is AAGVIQSPRHLIKEKRETATLKCYPIPRHDTVYWYQQGPGQDPQFLISFYEKMQSDKGSIPDRFSAQQFSDYHSELNMSSLELGDSALYFCASSYRDRGGPYGYTFGSGTRLTVV.

The V and J genes are TRBV14 and TRBJ1-1; TRBD1 matches 8 bases. The CDR3 consists of 13 residues. The germline V gene encodes CDR1 SGHDN and CDR2 FVKESK. Germline trimming cut 1 base from V and 8 bases from J; bases unmatched to any gene: 3. The CDR3 nucleotides are TGTGCCAGCAGCCAAGTGTGGACAGGGGAAGCTTTCTTT. Its translation is CASSQVWTGEAFF. The full variable domain, with the rest looked up from reference TRBV14 and TRBJ1-1, is EAGVTQFPSHSVIEKGQTVTLRCDPISGHDNLYWYRRVMGKEIKFLLHFVKESKQDESGMPNNRFLAERTGGTYSTLKVQPAELEDSGVYFCASSQVWTGEAFFGQGTRLTVV.

This chain connects TRBV18 to TRBJ2-7; TRBD2 matches at 10 bases. Germline values: CDR1 KGHSH, CDR2 LQKENI. The CDR3 is made up of 16 amino acids. Trimming took 1 base from V and 0 from J; bases not matched to a gene: 3. The CDR3 nucleotides are TGTGCCAGCTCACCACGAGCTAGCGGGAGCTCCTACGAGCAGTACTTC. Translating it yields CASSPRASGSSYEQYF.

The chain links TRBV6-6 to TRBJ1-1; D not resolved. The CDR3 covers 13 residues. The germline gives CDR1 MNHNY, CDR2 SVGAGI (reference sequence). Trimming left V 5 bases short and J 6 bases short, with 13 bases between. The CDR3 coding sequence is TGTGCCAGCAGTACCTCGAGGCTCTCTGAAGCTTTCTTT. It encodes CASSTSRLSEAFF.

The chain combines TRBV11-1 with TRBJ2-3, with D possibly TRBD1 on 5 matching bases. The CDR3 totals 16 residues. V gave up 1 base and J gave up 2 bases, with 13 bases separating them. The V gene's germline CDR1 is SGHAT and CDR2 FQDESV (reference sequence). CDR3 bases: TGTGCCAGCAGCTTAGAAGTGGGCAGGGCCACAGATACGCAGTATTTT. Residues: CASSLEVGRATDTQYF.

The CDR3 DNA sequence: TGTGCCAGCAGAACTAGCGGAAGGCGGCTAAGCGAGCAGTACTTC. The encoded protein is CASRTSGRRLSEQYF. The chain couples TRBV28 to TRBJ2-7, with TRBD2 matching over 8 bases. Trimming removed 6 bases from V and 6 bases from J; junction bases left unmatched: 13. The germline gives CDR1 MDHEN, CDR2 SYDVKM. The CDR3 extends over 15 amino acids.